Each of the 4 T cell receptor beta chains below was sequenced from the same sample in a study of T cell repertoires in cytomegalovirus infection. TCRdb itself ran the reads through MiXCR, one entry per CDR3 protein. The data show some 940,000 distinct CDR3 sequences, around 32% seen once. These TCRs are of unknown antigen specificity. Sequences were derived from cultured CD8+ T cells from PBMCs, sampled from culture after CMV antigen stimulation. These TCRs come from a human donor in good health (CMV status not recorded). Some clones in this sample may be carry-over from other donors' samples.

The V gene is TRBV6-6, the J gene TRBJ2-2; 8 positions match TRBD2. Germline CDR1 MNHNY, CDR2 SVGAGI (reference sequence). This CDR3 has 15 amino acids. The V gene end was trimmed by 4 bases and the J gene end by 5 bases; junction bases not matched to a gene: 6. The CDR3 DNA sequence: TGTGCCAGCAGTTCCGGGGGGGCTTGGACCGGGGAGCTGTTTTTT. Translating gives CASSSGGAWTGELFF.

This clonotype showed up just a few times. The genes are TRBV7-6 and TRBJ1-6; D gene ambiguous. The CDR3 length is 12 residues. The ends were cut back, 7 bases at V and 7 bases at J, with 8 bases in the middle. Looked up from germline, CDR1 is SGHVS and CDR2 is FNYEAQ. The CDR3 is CASTPGNSPLHF. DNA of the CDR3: TGTGCCAGCACCCCGGGGAATTCACCCCTCCACTTT.

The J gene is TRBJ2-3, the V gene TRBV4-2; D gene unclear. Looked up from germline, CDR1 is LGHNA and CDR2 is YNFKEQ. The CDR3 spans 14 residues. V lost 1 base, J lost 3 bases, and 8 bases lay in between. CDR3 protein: CASSQVLGTDTQYF. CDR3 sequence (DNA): TGTGCCAGCAGCCAAGTTTTAGGGACAGATACGCAGTATTTT.

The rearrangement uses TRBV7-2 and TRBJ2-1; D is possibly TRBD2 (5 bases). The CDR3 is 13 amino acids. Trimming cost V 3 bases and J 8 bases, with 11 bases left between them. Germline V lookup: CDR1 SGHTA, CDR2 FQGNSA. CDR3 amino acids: CASSFGSADEQFF. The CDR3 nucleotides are TGTGCCAGCAGCTTTGGTAGCGCGGATGAGCAGTTCTTC.